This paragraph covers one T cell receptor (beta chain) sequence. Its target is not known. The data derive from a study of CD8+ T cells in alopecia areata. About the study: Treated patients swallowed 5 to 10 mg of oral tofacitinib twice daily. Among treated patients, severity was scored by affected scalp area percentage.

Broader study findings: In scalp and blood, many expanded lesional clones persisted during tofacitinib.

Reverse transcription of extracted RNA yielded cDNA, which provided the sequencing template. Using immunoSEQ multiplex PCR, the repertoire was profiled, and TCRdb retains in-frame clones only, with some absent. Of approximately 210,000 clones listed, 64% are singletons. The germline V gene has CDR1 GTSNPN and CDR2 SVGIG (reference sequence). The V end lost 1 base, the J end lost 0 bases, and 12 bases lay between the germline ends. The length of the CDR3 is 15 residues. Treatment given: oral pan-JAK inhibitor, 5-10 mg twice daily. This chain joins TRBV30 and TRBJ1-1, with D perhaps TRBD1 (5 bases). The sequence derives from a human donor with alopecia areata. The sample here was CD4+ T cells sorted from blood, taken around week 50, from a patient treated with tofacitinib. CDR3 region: CAWSERGAMNTEAFF. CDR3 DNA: TGTGCCTGGAGTGAGAGGGGCGCGATGAACACTGAAGCTTTCTTT.